This T cell receptor (beta chain) stems from a study of sequential checkpoint blockade in melanoma. Study-level information: Randomization was 1:1 between first-line nivolumab→ipilimumab and ipilimumab→nivolumab. DNA from 70 to 95 pretreatment tumor samples underwent TCRβ immunosequencing. After nivolumab or ipilimumab alone, 20 to 25 patients had week-13 rebiopsies.

Sequenced by immunoSEQ multiplex PCR; TCRdb stores in-frame clones only, minus some. The sample contains about 5,100 clones, 15% to 20% of which appear only once. The germline gives CDR1 WSHSY, CDR2 SAAADI. The CDR3 is 15 residues long. With 6 bases removed from V and 2 bases from J, the gap between germline ends came to 17 bases. Stated treatment: randomized to nivolumab then ipilimumab (arm A) or the reverse (arm B). This TCR derives from a human donor with melanoma. Sequenced here: tumor tissue (inferred from file names), sampled from a patient given nivolumab and ipilimumab in sequence. The gene calls are TRBV10-2 and TRBJ2-7, with D unclear. CDR3 nucleotide sequence: TGCGCCAGCAGAGCCTCAGGACCACCCGCCTACGAGCAGTACTTC. Amino acid sequence: CASRASGPPAYEQYF.